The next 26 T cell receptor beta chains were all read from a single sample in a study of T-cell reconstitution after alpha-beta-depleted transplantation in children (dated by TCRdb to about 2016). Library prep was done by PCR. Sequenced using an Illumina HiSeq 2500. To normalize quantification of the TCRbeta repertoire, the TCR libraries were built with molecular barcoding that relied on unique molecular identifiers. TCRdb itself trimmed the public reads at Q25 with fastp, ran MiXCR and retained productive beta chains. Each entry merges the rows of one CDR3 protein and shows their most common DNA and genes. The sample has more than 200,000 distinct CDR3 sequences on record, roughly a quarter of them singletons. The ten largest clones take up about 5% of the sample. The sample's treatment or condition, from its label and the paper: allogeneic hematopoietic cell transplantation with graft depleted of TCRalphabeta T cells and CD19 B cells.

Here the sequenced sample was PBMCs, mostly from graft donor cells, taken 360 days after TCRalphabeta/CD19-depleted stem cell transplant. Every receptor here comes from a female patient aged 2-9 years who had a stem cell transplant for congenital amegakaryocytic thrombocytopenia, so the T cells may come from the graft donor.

CDR3 sequence: CASSLGTSHRSYEQYF. The CDR3 nucleotides read TGTGCCAGCAGTTTAGGGACTAGCCATCGCTCCTACGAGCAGTACTTC. The chain combines TRBV12-3 or TRBV12-4 with TRBJ2-7, with TRBD2 matching 8 bases. This CDR3 is 16 amino acids long. V shed 1 base, J shed 0 bases, and the junction held 5 bases outside the gene matches.

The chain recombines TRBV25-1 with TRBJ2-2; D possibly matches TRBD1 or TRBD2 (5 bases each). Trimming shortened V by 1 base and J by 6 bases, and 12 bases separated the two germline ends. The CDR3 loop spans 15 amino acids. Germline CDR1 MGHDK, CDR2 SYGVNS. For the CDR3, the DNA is TGTGCCAGCAGTGAATCCGGGGTGGGGGCCGGGGAGCTGTTTTTT. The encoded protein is CASSESGVGAGELFF.

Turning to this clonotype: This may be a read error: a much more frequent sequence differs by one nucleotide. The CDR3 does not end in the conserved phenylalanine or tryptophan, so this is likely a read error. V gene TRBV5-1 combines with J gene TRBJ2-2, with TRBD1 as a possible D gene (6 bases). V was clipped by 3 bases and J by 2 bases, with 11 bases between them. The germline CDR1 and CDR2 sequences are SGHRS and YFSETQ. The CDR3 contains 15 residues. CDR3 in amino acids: CASSSTGTNTGELFV. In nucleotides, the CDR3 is TGCGCCAGCAGCTCGACAGGCACAAACACCGGGGAGCTGTTTGTT.

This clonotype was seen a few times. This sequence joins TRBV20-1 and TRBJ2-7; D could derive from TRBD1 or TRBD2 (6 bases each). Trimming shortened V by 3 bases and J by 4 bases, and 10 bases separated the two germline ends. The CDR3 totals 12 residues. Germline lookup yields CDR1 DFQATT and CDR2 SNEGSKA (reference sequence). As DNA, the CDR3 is TGCAGTGCTAGCGGGGGCGTGTACGAGCAGTACTTC. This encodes CSASGGVYEQYF.

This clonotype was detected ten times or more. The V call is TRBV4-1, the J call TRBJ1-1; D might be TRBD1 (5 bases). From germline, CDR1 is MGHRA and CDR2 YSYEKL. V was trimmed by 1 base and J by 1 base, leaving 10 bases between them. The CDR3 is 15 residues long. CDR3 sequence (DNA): TGCGCCAGCAGCCAAGTAGGCCAGGGGAACACTGAAGCTTTCTTT. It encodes CASSQVGQGNTEAFF.

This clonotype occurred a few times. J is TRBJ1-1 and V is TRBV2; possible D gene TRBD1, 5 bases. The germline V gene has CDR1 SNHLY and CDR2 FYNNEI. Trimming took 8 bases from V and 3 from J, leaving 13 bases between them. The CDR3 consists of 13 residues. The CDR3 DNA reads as TGTGCCAGCTTGCCTGGGGGGGACACTGAAGCTTTCTTT. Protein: CASLPGGDTEAFF.

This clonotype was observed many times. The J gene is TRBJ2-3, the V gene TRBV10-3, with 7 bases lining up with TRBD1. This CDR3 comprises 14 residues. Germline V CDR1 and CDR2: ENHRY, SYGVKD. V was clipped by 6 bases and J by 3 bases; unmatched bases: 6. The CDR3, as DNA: TGTGCCATCAGGACAGGGTCCGAGACAGATACGCAGTATTTT. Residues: CAIRTGSETDTQYF.

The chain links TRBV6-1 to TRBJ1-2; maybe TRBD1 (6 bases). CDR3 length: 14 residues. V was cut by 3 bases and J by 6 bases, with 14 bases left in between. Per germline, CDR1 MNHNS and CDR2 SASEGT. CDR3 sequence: CASSEMTGPDGYTF. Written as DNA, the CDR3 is TGTGCCAGCAGTGAGATGACAGGCCCGGATGGCTACACCTTC.

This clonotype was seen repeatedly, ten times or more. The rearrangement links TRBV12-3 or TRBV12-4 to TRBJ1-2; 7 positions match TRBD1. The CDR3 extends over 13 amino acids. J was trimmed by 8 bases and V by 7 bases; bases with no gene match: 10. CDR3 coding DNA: TGTGCCAGCACCATTGGGGACAGTAAGGGCTACACCTTC. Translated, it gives CASTIGDSKGYTF.

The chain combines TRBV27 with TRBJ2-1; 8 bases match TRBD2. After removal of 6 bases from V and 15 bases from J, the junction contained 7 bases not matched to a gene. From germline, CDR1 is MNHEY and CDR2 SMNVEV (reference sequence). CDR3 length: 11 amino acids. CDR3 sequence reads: CASSTSGSLFF. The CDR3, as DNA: TGTGCCAGCAGCACCAGCGGGAGTCTGTTCTTC.

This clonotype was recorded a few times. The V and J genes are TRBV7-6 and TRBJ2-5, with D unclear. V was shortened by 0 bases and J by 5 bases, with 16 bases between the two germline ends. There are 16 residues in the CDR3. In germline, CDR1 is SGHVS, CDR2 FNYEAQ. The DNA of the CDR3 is TGTGCCAGCAGCTTAGCTCCAGGCCCCCTTGGTGAGACCCAGTACTTC. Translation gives CASSLAPGPLGETQYF.

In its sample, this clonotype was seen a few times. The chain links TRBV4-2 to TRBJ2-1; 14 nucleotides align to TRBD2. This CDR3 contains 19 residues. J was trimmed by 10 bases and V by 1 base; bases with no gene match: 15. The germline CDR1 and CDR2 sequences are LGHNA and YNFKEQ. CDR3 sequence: CASSQVFVGGLAGVLEQFF. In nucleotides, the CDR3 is TGTGCCAGCAGCCAAGTTTTCGTGGGGGGACTAGCGGGAGTTTTAGAGCAGTTCTTC.

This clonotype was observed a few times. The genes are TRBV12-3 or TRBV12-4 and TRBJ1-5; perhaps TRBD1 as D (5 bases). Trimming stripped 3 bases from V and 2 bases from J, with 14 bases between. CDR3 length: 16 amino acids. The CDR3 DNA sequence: TGTGCCAGCAGTTTCGGGGGGAGACCGGGCAATCAGCCCCAGCATTTT. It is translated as CASSFGGRPGNQPQHF.

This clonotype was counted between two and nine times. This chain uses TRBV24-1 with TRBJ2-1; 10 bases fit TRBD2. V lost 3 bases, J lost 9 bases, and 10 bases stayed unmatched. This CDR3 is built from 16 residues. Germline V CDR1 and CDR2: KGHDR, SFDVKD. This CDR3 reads CATSDTRASGSSEQFF. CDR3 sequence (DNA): TGTGCCACCAGTGATACCCGGGCTAGCGGGAGTTCTGAGCAGTTCTTC.

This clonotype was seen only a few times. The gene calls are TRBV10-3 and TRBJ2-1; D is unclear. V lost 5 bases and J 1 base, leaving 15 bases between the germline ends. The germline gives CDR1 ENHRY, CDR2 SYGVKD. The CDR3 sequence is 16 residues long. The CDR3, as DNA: TGTGCCATCAGTCCAGCTGAGGCCCTGTCCTACAATGAGCAGTTCTTC. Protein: CAISPAEALSYNEQFF.

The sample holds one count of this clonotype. This CDR3 is CASSLAGQGGNQPQHF. The DNA for the CDR3 is TGTGCCAGCAGTTTGGCCGGACAGGGCGGGAATCAGCCCCAGCATTTT. The chain is built from TRBV12-3 or TRBV12-4 and TRBJ1-5; 8 bases are shared with TRBD1. The trim removed 3 bases at V and 4 bases at J, leaving 8 bases unmatched. This CDR3 has 16 residues.

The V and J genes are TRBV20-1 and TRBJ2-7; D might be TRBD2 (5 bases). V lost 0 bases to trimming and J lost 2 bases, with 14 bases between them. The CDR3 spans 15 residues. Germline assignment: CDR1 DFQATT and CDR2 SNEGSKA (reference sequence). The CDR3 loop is CSARDLGLAAYEQYF. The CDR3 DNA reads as TGCAGTGCTAGAGATCTAGGGCTAGCCGCCTACGAGCAGTACTTC.

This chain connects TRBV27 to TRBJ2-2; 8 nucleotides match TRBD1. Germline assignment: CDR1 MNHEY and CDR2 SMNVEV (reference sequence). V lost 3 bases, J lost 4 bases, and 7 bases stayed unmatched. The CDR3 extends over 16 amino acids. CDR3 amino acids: CASSLGRGQITGELFF. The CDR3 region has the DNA TGTGCCAGCAGTTTGGGCAGGGGGCAGATCACCGGGGAGCTGTTTTTT.

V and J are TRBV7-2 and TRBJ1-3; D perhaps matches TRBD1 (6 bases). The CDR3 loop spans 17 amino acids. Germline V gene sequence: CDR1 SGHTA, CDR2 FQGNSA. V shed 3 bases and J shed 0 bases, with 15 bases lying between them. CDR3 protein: CASSFRGSLLSGNTIYF. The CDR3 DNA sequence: TGTGCCAGCAGCTTCAGGGGCTCCTTGCTCTCTGGAAACACCATATATTTT. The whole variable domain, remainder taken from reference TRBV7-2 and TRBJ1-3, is GAGVSQSPSNKVTEKGKDVELRCDPISGHTALYWYRQSLGQGLEFLIYFQGNSAPDKSGLPSDRFSAERTGGSVSTLTIQRTQQEDSAVYLCASSFRGSLLSGNTIYFGEGSWLTVV.

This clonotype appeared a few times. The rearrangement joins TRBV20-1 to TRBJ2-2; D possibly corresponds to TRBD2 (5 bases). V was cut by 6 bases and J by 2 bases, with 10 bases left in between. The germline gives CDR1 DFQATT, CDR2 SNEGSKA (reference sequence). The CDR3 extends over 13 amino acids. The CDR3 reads CSAQRFNTGELFF. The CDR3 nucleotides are TGCAGTGCCCAGCGGTTCAACACCGGGGAGCTGTTTTTT.

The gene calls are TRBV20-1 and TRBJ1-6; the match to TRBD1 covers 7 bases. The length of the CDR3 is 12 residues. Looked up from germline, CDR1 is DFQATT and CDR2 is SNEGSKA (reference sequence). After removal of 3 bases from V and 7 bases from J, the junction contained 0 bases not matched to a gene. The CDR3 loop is CSARTGNSPLHF. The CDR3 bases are TGCAGTGCTAGGACAGGGAATTCACCCCTCCACTTT.

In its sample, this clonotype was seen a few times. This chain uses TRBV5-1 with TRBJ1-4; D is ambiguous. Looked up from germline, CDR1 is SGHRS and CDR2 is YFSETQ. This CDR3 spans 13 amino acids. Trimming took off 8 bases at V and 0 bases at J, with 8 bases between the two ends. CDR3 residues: CASRLATNEKLFF. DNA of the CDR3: TGCGCCAGTAGACTCGCAACTAATGAAAAACTGTTTTTT.

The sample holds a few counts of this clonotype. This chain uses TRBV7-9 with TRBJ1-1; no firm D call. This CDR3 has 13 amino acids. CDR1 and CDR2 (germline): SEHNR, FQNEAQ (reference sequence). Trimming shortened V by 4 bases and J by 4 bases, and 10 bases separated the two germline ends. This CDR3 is CASSYSVSTEAFF. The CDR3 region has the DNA TGTGCCAGCAGCTACTCCGTGAGCACTGAAGCTTTCTTT.

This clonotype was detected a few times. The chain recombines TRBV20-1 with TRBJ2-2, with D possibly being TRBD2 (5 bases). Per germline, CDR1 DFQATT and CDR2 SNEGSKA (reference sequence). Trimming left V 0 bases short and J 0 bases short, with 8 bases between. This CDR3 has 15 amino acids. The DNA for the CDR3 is TGCAGTGCTAGAGAATGGGGAGCGAACACCGGGGAGCTGTTTTTT. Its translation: CSAREWGANTGELFF.

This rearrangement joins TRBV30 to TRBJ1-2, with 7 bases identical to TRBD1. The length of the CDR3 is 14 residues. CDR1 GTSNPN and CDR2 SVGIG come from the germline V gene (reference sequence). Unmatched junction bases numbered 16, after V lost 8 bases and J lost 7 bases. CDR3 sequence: CAKSSGTVGLGYTF. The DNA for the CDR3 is TGTGCCAAATCCTCCGGGACAGTGGGGCTTGGCTACACCTTC.

CDR3 residues: CASSATLGTETQYF. CDR3 DNA: TGTGCCAGCAGTGCCACACTGGGTACGGAGACCCAGTACTTC. This chain uses TRBV25-1 with TRBJ2-5; D uncertain. This CDR3 is built from 14 residues. The germline V and J ends were trimmed by 4 bases and 5 bases, with 14 bases remaining between them. CDR1 is MGHDK and CDR2 is SYGVNS in the germline V gene. Drawing the rest from reference TRBV25-1 and TRBJ2-5, the complete variable domain is EADIYQTPRYLVIGTGKKITLECSQTMGHDKMYWYQQDPGMELHLIHYSYGVNSTEKGDLSSESTVSRIRTEHFPLTLESARPSHTSQYLCASSATLGTETQYFGPGTRLLVL.